One sample yielded the 22 T cell receptor beta chains listed below, sequenced in a study of cytomegalovirus exposure and HLA in healthy donors. Profiled with immunoSEQ multiplex PCR; TCRdb holds only in-frame clones, not every one. The sample includes under 150,000 clones, 80% to 90% of them seen just once. The sequenced sample was PBMCs. All receptors come from a woman aged 25 to 39 in good health and CMV-seronegative.

This clone appeared once. In DNA, the CDR3 is TGCAGCGTTGAAGAAGCCCGGGGGACCCGGGCGAGTGGCTACACCTTC. Amino acid sequence: CSVEEARGTRASGYTF. The chain employs TRBV29-1 and TRBJ1-2, with a possible D match to TRBD1 (5 bases). The CDR3 totals 16 residues. Germline V gives CDR1 SQVTM, CDR2 ANQGSEA. Trimming cost V 0 bases and J 7 bases, with 21 bases left between them.

The CDR3 reads CASSNGGYLINQPQHF. The CDR3 nucleotides are TGTGCCAGCAGCAACGGGGGGTACCTGATTAATCAGCCCCAGCATTTT. This chain joins TRBV6-6 and TRBJ1-5; perhaps TRBD1 as D (5 bases). Trimming removed 6 bases from V and 4 bases from J, with 19 bases in between. The CDR3 runs to 16 residues. Germline-derived CDR1 and CDR2 are MNHNY and SVGAGI (reference sequence).

The CDR3 DNA reads as TGTGCCAGCAGTCCTCTCCCAGGGAGGCGTCAGCCCCAGCATTTT. Its translation is CASSPLPGRRQPQHF. This chain joins TRBV28 and TRBJ1-5; D possibly corresponds to TRBD1 (5 bases). The CDR3 spans 15 residues. CDR1 is MDHEN, CDR2 SYDVKM, per germline. V was trimmed by 5 bases and J by 6 bases, leaving 17 bases between them. The full variable domain, its missing parts supplied by reference TRBV28 and TRBJ1-5, is DVKVTQSSRYLVKRTGEKVFLECVQDMDHENMFWYRQDPGLGLRLIYFSYDVKMKEKGDIPEGYSVSREKKERFSLILESASTNQTSMYLCASSPLPGRRQPQHFGDGTRLSIL.

The chain has TRBV5-1 and TRBJ1-3, with TRBD1 identical over 9 bases. CDR1 and CDR2 (germline): SGHRS, YFSETQ. CDR3 length: 14 amino acids. V shed 5 bases and J 4 bases; nucleotides not matched to a gene: 4. CDR3 amino acids: CASRDRGFGNTIYF. DNA for the CDR3: TGCGCCAGCAGGGACAGGGGATTCGGAAACACCATATATTTT.

This clone appeared a single time. The chain carries TRBV7-2 and TRBJ1-4; D not certain. There are 14 residues in the CDR3. V lost 6 bases, J lost 2 bases, and 10 bases lay in between. CDR1 is SGHTA and CDR2 is FQGNSA in the germline V gene. CDR3 in DNA: TGTGCCAGCAGGCGACATCCCACTAATGAAAAACTGTTTTTT. It specifies CASRRHPTNEKLFF.

The gene calls are TRBV7-9 and TRBJ2-2; the match to TRBD1 covers 7 bases. Germline CDR1 is SEHNR and CDR2 is FQNEAQ (reference sequence). V shed 11 bases and J 3 bases; nucleotides not matched to a gene: 3. The CDR3 is made up of 12 amino acids. The CDR3 DNA follows: TGTGCCTCGCAGGGGGACACCGGGGAGCTGTTTTTT. The encoded protein is CASQGDTGELFF.

The genes are TRBV5-4 and TRBJ2-5; possibly TRBD1 for D (5 bases). This CDR3 is 15 amino acids long. Germline CDR1 SGHNT, CDR2 YYREEE (reference sequence). V was trimmed by 4 bases and J by 5 bases, leaving 18 bases between them. CDR3 in amino acids: CASSPMTVYGETQYF. The CDR3 bases are TGTGCCAGCAGCCCAATGACAGTCTACGGGGAGACCCAGTACTTC.

This chain joins TRBV28 and TRBJ1-2, with TRBD1 as a possible D gene (6 bases). Per the germline V gene, CDR1 is MDHEN and CDR2 is SYDVKM. V was cut by 6 bases and J by 6 bases, with 20 bases left in between. CDR3 length equals 15 residues. The CDR3 spells CASRNFLGTRDGYTF. The CDR3, as DNA: TGTGCCAGCAGAAACTTTCTTGGGACACGAGATGGCTACACCTTC.

The chain has TRBV14 and TRBJ2-3; 8 positions match TRBD1. V was pared by 2 bases and J by 6 bases, with 4 bases of the junction left unmatched. The CDR3 is 14 amino acids. CDR1 and CDR2 (germline): SGHDN, FVKESK. The DNA for the CDR3 is TGTGCCAGCAGCCAAAATTACAGGGGGGATACGCAGTATTTT. Protein product: CASSQNYRGDTQYF. The full variable domain, with the rest looked up from reference TRBV14 and TRBJ2-3, is EAGVTQFPSHSVIEKGQTVTLRCDPISGHDNLYWYRRVMGKEIKFLLHFVKESKQDESGMPNNRFLAERTGGTYSTLKVQPAELEDSGVYFCASSQNYRGDTQYFGPGTRLTVL.

The V and J genes are TRBV7-2 and TRBJ2-4; D ambiguous. With 0 bases removed from V and 0 bases from J, the gap between germline ends came to 3 bases. This CDR3 comprises 14 residues. The V gene's germline CDR1 is SGHTA and CDR2 FQGNSA. This chain's CDR3 is CASSLAIAKNIQYF. CDR3 DNA: TGTGCCAGCAGCTTAGCCATAGCCAAAAACATTCAGTACTTC.

This chain connects TRBV9 to TRBJ2-5; 9 bases fit TRBD2. Unmatched junction bases numbered 0, after V lost 2 bases and J lost 4 bases. Germline assignment: CDR1 SGDLS and CDR2 YYNGEE. This CDR3 region has 13 residues. The CDR3 nucleotides read TGTGCCAGCAGCGTGACTAGCGGAGAGACCCAGTACTTC. It codes for CASSVTSGETQYF.

V usage is TRBV7-2 and J usage is TRBJ1-3; the match to TRBD1 covers 7 bases. CDR3 size: 17 residues. Unmatched junction bases numbered 10, after V lost 5 bases and J lost 0 bases. CDR1 is SGHTA, CDR2 FQGNSA, per germline. CDR3 loop: CASSTGQALYSGNTIYF. CDR3 in DNA: TGTGCCAGCAGCACAGGACAGGCACTTTACTCTGGAAACACCATATATTTT.

The chain carries TRBV5-1 and TRBJ2-5; 8 bases line up with TRBD2. The CDR3 runs to 17 residues. V was clipped by 0 bases and J by 4 bases; unmatched bases: 11. Per the germline V gene, CDR1 is SGHRS and CDR2 is YFSETQ. The CDR3 DNA sequence: TGCGCCAGCAGCTTGGGGGCCCGGGGGGGCCGGGGAGAGACCCAGTACTTC. Translating gives CASSLGARGGRGETQYF.

This clone was detected only once. The chain carries TRBV5-1 and TRBJ2-1; 9 nucleotides agree with TRBD2. V lost 2 bases to trimming and J lost 3 bases; unmatched junction nucleotides: 9. The CDR3 length is 17 residues. Germline V lookup: CDR1 SGHRS, CDR2 YFSETQ. The CDR3 is CASSFSGGGFGYNEQFF. The CDR3 bases are TGCGCCAGCAGCTTTAGCGGGGGCGGGTTTGGCTACAATGAGCAGTTCTTC.

The gene calls are TRBV5-1 and TRBJ2-1; possibly TRBD2 for D (5 bases). The CDR3 consists of 15 residues. The V end lost 0 bases, the J end lost 3 bases, and 10 bases lay between the germline ends. CDR1 SGHRS and CDR2 YFSETQ come from the germline V gene. CDR3 nucleotide sequence: TGCGCCAGCAGCTTGGGCGACGGGAACTACAATGAGCAGTTCTTC. Encoded protein: CASSLGDGNYNEQFF. The full variable domain, in which reference TRBV5-1 and TRBJ2-1 provide the parts outside the CDR3, is KAGVTQTPRYLIKTRGQQVTLSCSPISGHRSVSWYQQTPGQGLQFLFEYFSETQRNKGNFPGRFSGRQFSNSRSEMNVSTLELGDSALYLCASSLGDGNYNEQFFGPGTRLTVL.

This chain links TRBV30 with TRBJ1-2; D is possibly TRBD1 (6 bases). V gave up 1 base and J gave up 3 bases, with 9 bases separating them. Germline V gene lookup returns CDR1 GTSNPN and CDR2 SVGIG (reference sequence). The CDR3 has 13 residues. The CDR3 bases are TGTGCCTGGAGTGCCCGGACAGACTATGGCTACACCTTC. Amino acid sequence: CAWSARTDYGYTF.

This clone appeared once. DNA for the CDR3: TGCGCCAGCAGCGTGACTAGCGGGGGGGCCGGGGAGCTGTTTTTT. It translates to CASSVTSGGAGELFF. The chain has TRBV5-1 and TRBJ2-2, with TRBD2 matching over 14 bases. This CDR3 spans 15 amino acids. The junction had 2 bases not matched to a gene; V was cut back by 4 bases and J by 6 bases. CDR1 is SGHRS and CDR2 is YFSETQ in the germline V gene.

V usage is TRBV28 and J usage is TRBJ2-2; D may be TRBD1 (6 bases). The CDR3 is 17 amino acids. V was shortened by 3 bases and J by 3 bases, with 17 bases between the two germline ends. The germline CDR1 and CDR2 sequences are MDHEN and SYDVKM. CDR3 loop: CASSFSARGQYTGELFF. CDR3 in DNA: TGTGCCAGCAGTTTCTCCGCTAGAGGACAGTACACCGGGGAGCTGTTTTTT.

The rearrangement uses TRBV2 and TRBJ2-7; TRBD1 agrees at 10 bases. Trimming took 6 bases from V and 5 from J; bases not matched to a gene: 10. Germline CDR1 is SNHLY and CDR2 is FYNNEI. There are 15 residues in the CDR3. CDR3 DNA: TGTGCCAGCAGAATCCCGGGACAGGGGACCGACGAGCAGTACTTC. It encodes CASRIPGQGTDEQYF.

The chain is built from TRBV27 and TRBJ2-2; TRBD2 is a possible D gene (5 bases). In germline, CDR1 is MNHEY, CDR2 SMNVEV (reference sequence). CDR3 length equals 13 residues. Trimming took 3 bases from V and 9 from J, leaving 11 bases between them. The CDR3 protein is CASSLARGRELFF. CDR3 DNA: TGTGCCAGCAGTTTGGCCCGAGGGCGGGAGCTGTTTTTT.

The genes are TRBV6-4 and TRBJ2-2; D gene uncertain. Trimming removed 4 bases at V and 1 base at J, with 4 bases between. Germline V gives CDR1 MRHNA, CDR2 SNTAGT. This CDR3 has 13 amino acids. The CDR3 protein is CASSAGNTGELFF. CDR3 nucleotide sequence: TGTGCCAGCAGTGCAGGGAACACCGGGGAGCTGTTTTTT.

V is TRBV4-2 and J is TRBJ2-7, with D possibly matching TRBD1 (5 bases). CDR3 size: 16 residues. V lost 0 bases and J lost 0, with 12 bases in between. The V gene's germline CDR1 is LGHNA and CDR2 YNFKEQ. Here the CDR3 reads CASSQEGDARSYEQYF. Written as DNA, the CDR3 is TGTGCCAGCAGCCAAGAAGGGGATGCACGCTCCTACGAGCAGTACTTC.